The 3 T cell receptor beta chains listed next were all sequenced from one sample in a study of CD8+ T cells in alopecia areata. Extracted from the samples, RNA was reverse transcribed into cDNA to serve as the sequencing template. The repertoire was sequenced with immunoSEQ multiplex PCR; TCRdb's copy has only in-frame clones and lacks some. The repertoire includes about 130,000 clones, around 50% of them detected once, and around a sixth sits in the top ten. Treatment in this sample: oral pan-JAK inhibitor, 5-10 mg twice daily. The sequencing used CD8+ T cells sorted from blood, collected at week 4, from a patient treated with tofacitinib. The receptors stem from a human donor with alopecia areata.

The gene calls are TRBV5-4 and TRBJ2-1, with unresolved D. Per germline, CDR1 SGHNT and CDR2 YYREEE (reference sequence). The CDR3 sequence is 13 residues long. The V and J ends lost 3 bases and 6 bases respectively, with 10 bases between them. The CDR3 protein is CASSSEDPNEQFF. The CDR3, as DNA: TGTGCCAGCAGCTCTGAAGACCCCAATGAGCAGTTCTTC.

The chain recombines TRBV13 with TRBJ2-2; D might be TRBD2 (6 bases). CDR1 PRHDT and CDR2 FYEKMQ come from the germline V gene (reference sequence). V was trimmed by 5 bases and J by 7 bases, leaving 17 bases between them. This CDR3 has 15 residues. The CDR3 region is CASSPGGGISGELFF. The CDR3 DNA follows: TGTGCCAGCAGCCCCGGTGGAGGGATTAGCGGGGAGCTGTTTTTT.

This chain joins TRBV19 and TRBJ2-5; a weak D match, TRBD1 (5 bases). Germline-derived CDR1 and CDR2 are LNHDA and SQIVND (reference sequence). This CDR3 has 14 residues. V lost 5 bases and J 0 bases, leaving 10 bases between the germline ends. The CDR3 DNA follows: TGTGCCAGTAGTCCCGACAGAGACCAAGAGACCCAGTACTTC. It specifies CASSPDRDQETQYF.